This entry concerns a single T cell receptor beta chain. The V end was cut by 7 bases, the J end by 7 bases, with 16 bases between. The CDR3 has 13 amino acids. The V gene's germline CDR1 is SNHLY and CDR2 FYNNEI. The data were taken from a study of blood T cell repertoires in COVID-19. Measured with immunoSEQ multiplex PCR; TCRdb has only the in-frame clones, and not every one. The data contain some 240,000 clones, around 83% of them singletons. Sequencing used peripheral blood. This TCR came from a woman aged 65 to 85 with COVID-19, enrolled during active disease. The chain employs TRBV2 and TRBJ1-2; D uncertain. The CDR3 is CASTGRGGLGYTF. As DNA, the CDR3 is TGTGCCAGCACGGGTCGGGGAGGGCTTGGCTACACCTTC.